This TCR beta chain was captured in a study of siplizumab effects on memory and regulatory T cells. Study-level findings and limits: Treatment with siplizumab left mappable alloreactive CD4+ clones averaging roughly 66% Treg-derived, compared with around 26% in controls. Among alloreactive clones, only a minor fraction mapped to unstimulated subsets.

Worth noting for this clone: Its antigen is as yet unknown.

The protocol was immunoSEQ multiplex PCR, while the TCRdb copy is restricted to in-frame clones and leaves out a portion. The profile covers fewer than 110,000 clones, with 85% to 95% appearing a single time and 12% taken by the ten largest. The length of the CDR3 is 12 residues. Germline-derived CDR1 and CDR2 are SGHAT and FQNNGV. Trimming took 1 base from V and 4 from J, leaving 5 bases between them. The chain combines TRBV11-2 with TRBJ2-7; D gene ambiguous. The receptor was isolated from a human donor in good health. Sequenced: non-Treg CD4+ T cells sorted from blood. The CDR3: CASSLAVYEQYF. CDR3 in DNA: TGTGCCAGCAGCTTAGCAGTTTACGAGCAGTACTTC.